This is a list of T cell receptor beta chains from one sample in a study of T cell repertoires in cytomegalovirus infection. These receptors have no identified antigens. TCRdb analysed the reads with MiXCR anew, one entry per CDR3 protein. The data contain just over 450,000 distinct CDR3 sequences, roughly 46% of them singletons. This specimen consisted of cultured PBMCs, obtained from culture after CMV antigen stimulation. The receptors come from a human donor in good health (CMV status not recorded). Some clones in this sample may be carry-over from other donors' samples. Both conserved end residues are part of each CDR3. The order of the fields is CDR3 protein, CDR3 DNA, V gene, clone size, CDR3 length, J gene, D gene. The D gene is left open where the match is weak. Clone size is shown for a subset of rows, as once, few, many or a class of expanded clone.

CDR3 protein: CAISESRPGMGPQHF
CDR3 DNA: TGTGCCATCAGTGAGTCTCGGCCGGGGATGGGGCCCCAGCATTTT
V gene: TRBV10-3
clone size: -
CDR3 length: 15
J gene: TRBJ1-5
D gene: -

CDR3 protein: CASSFGTGYQETQYF
CDR3 DNA: TGTGCCAGCAGTTTCGGGACAGGGTACCAAGAGACCCAGTACTTC
V gene: TRBV12-3/TRBV12-4
clone size: -
CDR3 length: 15
J gene: TRBJ2-5
D gene: TRBD1

CDR3 protein: CASSLAGPTGETQYF
CDR3 DNA: TGTGCCAGCAGCTTAGCGGGCCCAACGGGGGAGACCCAGTACTTC
V gene: TRBV7-2
clone size: -
CDR3 length: 15
J gene: TRBJ2-5
D gene: -

CDR3 protein: CASSLESDNSPLHF
CDR3 DNA: TGTGCCAGCAGCTTAGAGTCAGATAATTCACCCCTCCACTTT
V gene: TRBV7-6
clone size: many
CDR3 length: 14
J gene: TRBJ1-6
D gene: -

CDR3 protein: CASGPAGGLSHTEAFF
CDR3 DNA: TGTGCTAGTGGTCCGGCGGGGGGCCTAAGTCACACTGAAGCTTTCTTT
V gene: TRBV12-5
clone size: few
CDR3 length: 16
J gene: TRBJ1-1
D gene: -

CDR3 protein: CSARDAQAGEYEQYF
CDR3 DNA: TGCAGTGCTAGGGATGCCCAAGCGGGAGAGTACGAGCAGTACTTC
V gene: TRBV20-1
clone size: once
CDR3 length: 15
J gene: TRBJ2-7
D gene: TRBD2

CDR3 protein: CASSYSAAGTYEQYF
CDR3 DNA: TGTGCCAGCAGCTATTCGGCAGCGGGAACCTACGAGCAGTACTTC
V gene: TRBV7-6
clone size: -
CDR3 length: 15
J gene: TRBJ2-7
D gene: TRBD2

CDR3 protein: CASSEPPRRVYEQYF
CDR3 DNA: TGTGCCAGCAGTGAACCCCCCCGCAGGGTCTACGAGCAGTACTTC
V gene: TRBV6-1
clone size: -
CDR3 length: 15
J gene: TRBJ2-7
D gene: -

CDR3 protein: CASSQEAGGRETQYF
CDR3 DNA: TGTGCCAGCAGCCAAGAAGCAGGGGGTCGGGAGACCCAGTACTTC
V gene: TRBV4-1
clone size: -
CDR3 length: 15
J gene: TRBJ2-5
D gene: TRBD1

CDR3 protein: CASSQVVSRSEQYF
CDR3 DNA: TGCGCCAGCAGCCAAGTTGTGTCGCGTTCCGAGCAGTACTTC
V gene: TRBV4-1
clone size: -
CDR3 length: 14
J gene: TRBJ2-7
D gene: -